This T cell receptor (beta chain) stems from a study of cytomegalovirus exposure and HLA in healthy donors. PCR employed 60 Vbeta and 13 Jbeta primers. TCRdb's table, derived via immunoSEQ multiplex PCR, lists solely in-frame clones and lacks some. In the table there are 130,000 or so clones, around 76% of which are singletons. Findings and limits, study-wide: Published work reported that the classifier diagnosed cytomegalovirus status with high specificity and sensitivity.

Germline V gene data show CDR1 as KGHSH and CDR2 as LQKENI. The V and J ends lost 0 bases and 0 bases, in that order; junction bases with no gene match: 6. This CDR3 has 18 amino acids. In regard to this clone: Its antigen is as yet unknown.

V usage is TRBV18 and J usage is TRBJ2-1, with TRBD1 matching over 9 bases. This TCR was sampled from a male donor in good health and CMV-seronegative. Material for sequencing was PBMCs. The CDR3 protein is CASSPPLGTGSSYNEQFF. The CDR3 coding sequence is TGTGCCAGCTCACCACCCCTGGGGACAGGGAGCTCCTACAATGAGCAGTTCTTC.